The TCR beta chain under discussion was sequenced for a study of identical twins. TCRdb redid the calling of the 5' RACE reads with MiXCR, one entry per CDR3 protein. The sample contains some 760,000 distinct CDR3 sequences, roughly 18% of which appear only once. Per the germline V gene, CDR1 is MNHNS and CDR2 is SASEGT. The CDR3 consists of 14 residues. Trimming removed 7 bases at V and 6 bases at J, with 17 bases between. A further study also used this sample, focusing on T cells expressing NK-cell markers. That paper notes: These clonotypes additionally ranked first within the CD3+CD56-NKG2C+ fraction of a few donors.

Sequencing used PBMCs. The clonotype was recovered from a woman in her late teens or twenties in good health. J is TRBJ2-3 and V is TRBV6-1; D may be TRBD2 (6 bases). CDR3 sequence: CASISGGRWDTQYF. The DNA for the CDR3 is TGTGCCAGCATAAGTGGGGGGAGGTGGGATACGCAGTATTTT.